This TCR beta chain was obtained from a study of siplizumab effects on memory and regulatory T cells (dated by TCRdb to between 2019 and 2020). In the study overall: The study examined how the anti-CD2 antibody siplizumab affects alloreactive T-cell subsets in allogeneic mixed lymphocyte reactions built from human PBMCs.

With respect to this clone: Which antigen it targets is not known. No much larger clone exists at a distance of one base, and base qualities are not known.

In a few donor pairs, further sequencing was done on unstimulated CD8+ naive, CD4+ memory, CD8+ TEMRA, CD4+ naive and CD8+ effector memory subsets. Sorted unstimulated T cells, along with proliferating T cells recovered from mixed lymphocyte reactions, underwent TCRbeta CDR3 sequencing. Fresh whole blood from ten to eleven HLA-typed healthy donors served as the source for isolating PBMCs. Receptors were amplified or captured by the immunoSEQ multiplex PCR assay. Each sample had around 100,000 TCR templates assayed by the deep sequencing platform. Genomic DNA extracted from sorted T cells was the material used for TCRbeta CDR3 sequencing. The study's processing was this. The R programming language was used for the clonal analysis of the TCRbeta CDR3 data. Alloreactive CD4+ and CD8+ clones were defined by comparing unstimulated samples with post-reaction CFSE-low samples. Regulatory or non-regulatory origin of alloreactive CD4+ clones was assigned by matching sequences to the sorted unstimulated Treg and non-Treg repertoires. Not all clones reach the TCRdb copy of this immuneACCESS table, which keeps in-frame sequences only. Checked studies attribute under half of the gap to unresolved V genes and leave the rest unexplained. Clone size and V and J calls were adopted from that table, with D and trimming inferred from the DNA. Recorded for this sample are 6,000 to 6,500 clones; around 60% of them occurred a single time. The leading ten clones occupy 15% of the sample.

From the cysteine through the phenylalanine, the CDR3 covers 15 amino acids. The entry retains the CDR3 DNA only, 45 bases that are in frame from base 1. The germline V gene encodes CDR1 MNHEY and CDR2 SVGAGI. The germline ends are 10 bases apart after V is trimmed by 2 bases and J by 5 bases. Paper-wide results and their limitations: Among mappable alloreactive CD4+ clones, an average Treg-derived fraction of roughly 71% was observed with siplizumab, compared with 25% to 30% in control reactions. Unstimulated naive T cells appeared more diverse than memory T cells, and naive cells seemed to contribute substantially to the alloresponse. Siplizumab significantly lowered the cumulative frequency of alloreactive sequences that could be traced to unstimulated CD4+ memory T cells. Because sequences below about 10^-5 frequency were poorly captured, only a minor fraction of alloreactive clones could be mapped to unstimulated subsets. About 80-96% of proliferating CD4+ or CD8+ clones could not be given a naive or memory phenotype. No functional confirmation was obtained for the suppressive function of proliferating Tregs from siplizumab cultures.

The origin of this receptor is a human donor in good health. Source material: effector memory CD8+ T cells sorted from blood. The sample's cell subset or site label, decoded: unstimulated CD8+ effector memory T cells. The chain links TRBV6-5 with TRBJ1-6; the D gene cannot be named for sure. The CDR3 region: CASSYGGENNSPLHF. The DNA sequence reads TGTGCCAGCAGTTACGGCGGGGAAAATAATTCACCCCTCCACTTT.